This T cell receptor beta chain is from a study of identical twins. After template switching added a universal primer site, the resulting cDNA carried unique molecular identifiers. MiXCR was run by TCRdb on the 5' RACE reads, yielding one entry per CDR3 protein. The sample consists of around 340,000 distinct CDR3 sequences, more than 9% of them appearing once. The same sample was also studied in work on yellow fever vaccine responses in identical twins. That work adds: Vaccine-induced T cell responses in twins were reportedly observed to appear partly convergent, partly personalized.

What was sequenced was CD8+ T cells sorted from blood. This clonotype was sampled from a young woman in good health.

The CDR3 spells CASSPRDRGRTDTQYF. CDR3 in DNA: TGTGCCAGCAGCCCTCGGGACAGGGGGCGAACAGATACGCAGTATTTT. The V gene is TRBV3-1, the J gene TRBJ2-3; 12 nucleotides align to TRBD1. CDR3 size: 16 residues. J lost 3 bases, V lost 4 bases, and 5 bases had no gene match. Germline loops: CDR1 LGHDT, CDR2 YNNKEL (reference sequence).